The 3 T cell receptor beta chains presented below share a single source sample, sequenced in a study of blood T cell repertoires in COVID-19. The data were produced by immunoSEQ multiplex PCR, yet TCRdb's version contains in-frame clones alone and is incomplete. The sample holds fewer than 180,000 clones, around 87% seen once. The material sequenced was peripheral blood. The receptors come from a woman aged 55-70 years with active or convalescent COVID-19.

This rearrangement joins TRBV10-1 to TRBJ2-1; 9 bases are shared with TRBD2. Trimming removed 6 bases from V and 15 bases from J; junction bases left unmatched: 12. The CDR3 is 13 residues long. Germline V gives CDR1 WNHNN, CDR2 SYGVQD (reference sequence). The DNA for the CDR3 is TGCGCCAGCAGCCCTCCAGCGGGGGGTCGTCCGTTCTTC. Amino acid sequence: CASSPPAGGRPFF.

The rearrangement uses TRBV4-3 and TRBJ2-3; 8 nucleotides align to TRBD2. With V trimmed by 1 base and J by 4 bases, 10 bases remained unmatched. The CDR3 consists of 17 residues. CDR1 and CDR2 from the germline V gene are LGHNA and YSLEER. The CDR3 DNA reads TGCGCCAGCAGCCAAGTGGGGAGCGGGGGCCCAGCAGATACGCAGTATTTT. It is translated as CASSQVGSGGPADTQYF.

The chain has TRBV14 and TRBJ1-3, with D hard to call. The ends were cut back, 7 bases at V and 0 bases at J, with 10 bases in the middle. Germline V gene data show CDR1 as SGHDN and CDR2 as FVKESK. This CDR3 contains 14 residues. As DNA, the CDR3 is TGTGCCAGCAAAATCAGTTACTCTGGAAACACCATATATTTT. Encoded protein: CASKISYSGNTIYF.